Listed below are T cell receptor beta chains from one sample, sequenced in a study of glioma-infiltrating T cells. Each CDR3 protein gets one entry after TCRdb re-called the multiplex PCR reads with MiXCR. The sample holds about 400,000 distinct CDR3 sequences, around 38% seen once. Material for sequencing was glioma tissue, nonneoplastic brain tissue, or PBMCs (not recorded which). The receptors stem from a human donor with low-grade glioma or glioblastoma, undergoing nonglioma brain surgery, or in good health (not recorded which). The conserved cysteine and the conserved F or W are not part of the CDR3 here. The D gene is left open where the match is weak.

TRBV6-2/TRBV6-3	TRBJ2-5	-	ASSAVTVQETEY
TRBV6-2/TRBV6-3	TRBJ1-1	-	ASSYTGPEAF
TRBV4-3	TRBJ2-7	-	ASSQDAGFSYEQY
TRBV19	TRBJ1-5	TRBD1	ASRSDREGYSNQSQH
TRBV7-6	TRBJ2-5	-	ASSPSGEGTQY
TRBV25-1	TRBJ2-5	TRBD2	ASSEPGLLAGLGYQETQY
TRBV15	TRBJ1-1	-	ATSSGPRAEAF
TRBV6-1	TRBJ2-3	TRBD2	ASYPAGGPTDTQY
TRBV7-9	TRBJ2-1	-	ASSLQQGGNEQF
TRBV15	TRBJ1-5	-	ATSREQVYSNQPQH
TRBV2	TRBJ2-2	-	ASSKGSNTGELF
TRBV5-4	TRBJ2-1	TRBD2	ASSLLAESSYNEQF
TRBV28	TRBJ2-1	-	ASRSNRVSYNEQF
TRBV6-1	TRBJ2-1	-	ASRKVGSSYNEKF
TRBV28	TRBJ2-7	TRBD1	ASNRDRKFSYEQY
TRBV28	TRBJ2-7	TRBD1	ASSNSRGFYEQY
TRBV27	TRBJ1-2	-	ASKLRDFPGSLSNGYT
TRBV18	TRBJ1-5	-	ASSPGTNQPQH
TRBV27	TRBJ2-7	-	ASSFIGFAPYNEQY
TRBV27	TRBJ2-1	-	ASSYEVGPSYNEQF
TRBV20-1	TRBJ1-2	-	SARDRNRDHGYT
TRBV3-1	TRBJ2-1	-	ASSNGRMAYNEQF
TRBV2	TRBJ2-6	-	ASGQHRTGANVLT
TRBV15	TRBJ2-3	TRBD1	ATSSPDRATQY
TRBV12-3/TRBV12-4	TRBJ2-3	-	ASGRMTYTQY
TRBV19	TRBJ2-5	TRBD2	ASSQIAGTETQY
TRBV20-1	TRBJ2-2	-	SARGDTGELF
TRBV7-2	TRBJ1-5	TRBD1	ASSPETGNQPQH
TRBV4-1	TRBJ2-3	-	ASSFERFTDTQY
TRBV12-5	TRBJ2-2	-	ASGLYTGELF
TRBV6-5	TRBJ2-5	-	ASSTLRGTRGETQY